The 14 T cell receptor beta chains below come from one sample, sequenced in a study of technical replicates of blood from a few donors. Profiled with immunoSEQ multiplex PCR; TCRdb holds only in-frame clones, not every one. Here the sample spans 85,000 to 100,000 clones, 90% to 96% being singletons. Sequencing was carried out using T cells isolated from PBMCs. The receptors stem from a human donor in good health.

This rearrangement joins TRBV11-2 to TRBJ2-1, with TRBD1 matching over 7 bases. V dropped 5 bases and J dropped 8; count of bases not matched to a gene: 9. This CDR3 region has 14 residues. Germline V gene data show CDR1 as SGHAT and CDR2 as FQNNGV. CDR3 amino acids: CASSPTQGPHEQFF. The CDR3 DNA is TGTGCCAGCAGCCCTACACAGGGGCCCCATGAGCAGTTCTTC.

The V and J genes are TRBV6-5 and TRBJ1-6, with D tentatively TRBD1 (6 bases). V lost 2 bases to trimming and J lost 8 bases, with 13 bases between them. The CDR3 consists of 15 residues. CDR1 is MNHEY, CDR2 SVGAGI, per germline. The CDR3 sequence: CASSYLTGHDSPLHF. DNA of the CDR3: TGTGCCAGCAGTTACCTAACAGGGCATGATTCACCCCTCCACTTT.

This sequence joins TRBV2 and TRBJ2-3; 8 nucleotides align to TRBD2. Germline CDR1 SNHLY, CDR2 FYNNEI. Trimming took 7 bases from V and 2 from J; bases not matched to a gene: 17. CDR3 length: 18 amino acids. The CDR3 DNA follows: TGTGCCAGCACCCCACCAGCGGGGGAGCCCCTAGCCACAGATACGCAGTATTTT. It translates to CASTPPAGEPLATDTQYF.

In its sample, this clone was seen once. The gene calls are TRBV13 and TRBJ2-7, with D possibly TRBD2 on 6 matching bases. The V and J ends lost 5 bases and 2 bases respectively, with 19 bases between them. The CDR3 has 16 residues. CDR1 and CDR2 (germline): PRHDT, FYEKMQ (reference sequence). CDR3 coding DNA: TGTGCCAGCAGCCCCCCAACCGGGAGCTGGGCCTACGAGCAGTACTTC. This codes for CASSPPTGSWAYEQYF.

The V and J genes are TRBV15 and TRBJ2-7, with D possibly matching TRBD1 (5 bases). CDR1 is LNHNV, CDR2 YYDKDF, per germline (reference sequence). The V and J ends lost 3 bases and 4 bases respectively, with 10 bases between them. The CDR3 spans 13 residues. The CDR3 here is CATSRDKGYEQYF. Written as DNA, the CDR3 is TGTGCCACCAGCAGGGACAAGGGTTACGAGCAGTACTTC.

This clone was counted once. The CDR3 sequence is CASSEEVRVEQFF. The CDR3 DNA reads as TGTGCCAGCAGTGAAGAAGTAAGAGTCGAGCAGTTCTTC. The gene calls are TRBV2 and TRBJ2-1; D unclear. This CDR3 has 13 amino acids. Trimming left V 1 base short and J 10 bases short, with 11 bases between. CDR1 and CDR2 from the germline V gene are SNHLY and FYNNEI.

The chain recombines TRBV19 with TRBJ2-2; no definite D call. Germline values: CDR1 LNHDA, CDR2 SQIVND (reference sequence). With 3 bases removed from V and 0 bases from J, the gap between germline ends came to 8 bases. This CDR3 has 15 amino acids. Here the CDR3 reads CASSILGANTGELFF. CDR3 bases: TGTGCCAGTAGTATTCTGGGCGCGAACACCGGGGAGCTGTTTTTT.

The chain is built from TRBV2 and TRBJ1-6; D call uncertain. CDR3 size: 14 residues. V lost 4 bases and J 7 bases, leaving 11 bases between the germline ends. The germline gives CDR1 SNHLY, CDR2 FYNNEI. The CDR3 nucleotides are TGTGCCAGCAGTGGGTTCCTGAGGAATTCACCCCTCCACTTT. It codes for CASSGFLRNSPLHF.

This clone came up once. The gene calls are TRBV5-1 and TRBJ1-1, with 10 nucleotides matching TRBD1. Trimming at V came to 3 bases and at J to 1 base, leaving 6 bases not matched to a gene. CDR3 size: 16 residues. Germline V lookup: CDR1 SGHRS, CDR2 YFSETQ. In DNA form, the CDR3 reads TGCGCCAGCAGCTCCGGGACAGGGGTCACGAACACTGAAGCTTTCTTT. This gives the protein CASSSGTGVTNTEAFF.

The J gene is TRBJ2-2, the V gene TRBV11-2; possibly TRBD2 for D (5 bases). The CDR3 covers 14 residues. V shed 10 bases and J shed 7 bases, with 19 bases lying between them. The germline V gene encodes CDR1 SGHAT and CDR2 FQNNGV. CDR3 sequence: CAIDRRASDGELFF. The CDR3 bases are TGTGCCATCGATCGGCGGGCGTCGGACGGGGAGCTGTTTTTT.

J is TRBJ2-3 and V is TRBV7-2; D might be TRBD2 (6 bases). CDR3 length: 15 residues. Trimming took off 4 bases at V and 3 bases at J, with 14 bases between the two ends. The germline CDR1 and CDR2 sequences are SGHTA and FQGNSA. CDR3 sequence (DNA): TGTGCCAGCAGCTGGGAACGGGGGTGGACAGATACGCAGTATTTT. Translated, it gives CASSWERGWTDTQYF.

This sequence joins TRBV27 and TRBJ2-1; 10 nucleotides match TRBD2. CDR1 and CDR2 (germline): MNHEY, SMNVEV (reference sequence). Germline trimming cut 2 bases from V and 2 bases from J; bases unmatched to any gene: 6. This CDR3 has 17 amino acids. The CDR3 bases are TGTGCCAGCAGTTTAAGCGGGAGGGGCGGGACCTACAATGAGCAGTTCTTC. As protein: CASSLSGRGGTYNEQFF.

This chain links TRBV4-1 with TRBJ2-7, with 7 bases aligning to TRBD1. This CDR3 is 15 amino acids long. With 0 bases clipped from V and 0 bases from J, the junction kept 2 bases outside the gene matches. Germline CDR1 and CDR2: MGHRA and YSYEKL. The chain's CDR3 is CASSQEWTGSYEQYF. CDR3 coding DNA: TGCGCCAGCAGCCAAGAGTGGACAGGCTCCTACGAGCAGTACTTC.

The rearrangement joins TRBV4-2 to TRBJ1-2, with D maybe TRBD1 (6 bases). The V and J ends lost 1 base and 0 bases respectively, with 9 bases between them. The length of the CDR3 is 15 residues. Germline CDR1 LGHNA, CDR2 YNFKEQ. The CDR3 here is CASSQARTANYGYTF. The DNA of the CDR3 is TGTGCCAGCAGCCAAGCGCGGACAGCTAACTATGGCTACACCTTC.